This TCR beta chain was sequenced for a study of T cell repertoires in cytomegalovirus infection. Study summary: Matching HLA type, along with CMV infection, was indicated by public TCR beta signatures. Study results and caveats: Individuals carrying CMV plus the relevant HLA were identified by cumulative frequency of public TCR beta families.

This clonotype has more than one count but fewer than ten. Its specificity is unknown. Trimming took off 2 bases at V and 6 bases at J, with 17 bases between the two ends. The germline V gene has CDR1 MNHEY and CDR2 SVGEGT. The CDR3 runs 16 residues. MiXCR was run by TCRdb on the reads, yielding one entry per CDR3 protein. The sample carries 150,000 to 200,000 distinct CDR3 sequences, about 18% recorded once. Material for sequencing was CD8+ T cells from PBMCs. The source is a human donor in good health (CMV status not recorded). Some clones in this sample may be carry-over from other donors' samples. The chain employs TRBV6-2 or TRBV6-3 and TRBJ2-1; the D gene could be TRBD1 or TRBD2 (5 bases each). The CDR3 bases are TGTGCCAGCAGTTACGGAAGTCAGGGTGCGGGCAATGAGCAGTTCTTC. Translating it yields CASSYGSQGAGNEQFF.